The clone carrying this TCR beta chain came up many times. The antigen remains undetermined. Uncontrolled infection, other autoimmune disease, pregnancy or lactation barred patients from enrollment. The sample originates from a study of T cells in Graves' hyperthyroidism and ophthalmopathy. The source material, RNA transcripts, was used to amplify TCR beta CDR3 regions. RT-PCR in the first round (using the HTBI primer set) targeted the TCR CDR3. TCRdb re-analysed the multiplex PCR reads in MiXCR, keeping a single row per CDR3 protein. The table shows around 600,000 distinct CDR3 sequences, with more than 13% occurring only once. Study-level results: From stable hyperthyroidism, ophthalmopathy was set apart by a 13 V-J model.

This receptor was taken from a woman aged 18-29 years with Graves' ophthalmopathy. Input material: blood.

For the CDR3, the DNA is TGTGCCAGTAGTATCGGTTCAGTTTTCCCATACAATGAGCAGTTCTTC. Amino acid sequence: CASSIGSVFPYNEQFF. The rearrangement uses TRBV19 and TRBJ2-1; D unresolved. The length of the CDR3 is 16 residues. Germline CDR1 LNHDA, CDR2 SQIVND (reference sequence). The V and J ends lost 3 bases and 4 bases respectively, with 16 bases between them.